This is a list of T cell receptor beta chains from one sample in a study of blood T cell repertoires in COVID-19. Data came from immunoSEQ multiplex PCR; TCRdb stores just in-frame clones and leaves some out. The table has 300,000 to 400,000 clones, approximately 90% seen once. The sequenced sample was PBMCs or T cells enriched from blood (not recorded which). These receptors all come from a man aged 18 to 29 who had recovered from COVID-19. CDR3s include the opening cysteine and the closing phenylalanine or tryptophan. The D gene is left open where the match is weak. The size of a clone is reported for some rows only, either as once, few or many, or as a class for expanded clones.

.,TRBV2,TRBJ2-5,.,TGTGCCACCACCCAGCGGTGGAGAGAGACCCAGTACTTC,CATTQRWRETQYF
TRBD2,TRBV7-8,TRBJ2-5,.,TGTGCCAGCAGCTTAGCGCGGGGGTTCCAAGAGACCCAGTACTTC,CASSLARGFQETQYF
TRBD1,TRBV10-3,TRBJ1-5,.,TGTGCCATCAGTGACTCCGGGACAGGGGGCGGTCAGCCCCAGCATTTT,CAISDSGTGGGQPQHF
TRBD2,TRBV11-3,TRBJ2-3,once,TGTGCCAGCAGCCTGGGACTAGCGGGAGGAAGAGATACGCAGTATTTT,CASSLGLAGGRDTQYF
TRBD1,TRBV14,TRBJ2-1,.,TGTGCCAGCAGCCACCTCCCGGGACAGGGTTCGGGTGAGCAGTTCTTC,CASSHLPGQGSGEQFF
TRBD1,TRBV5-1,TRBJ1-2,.,TGCGCCAGCAGTCCCGGGACAGGGAATGCTAACTATGGCTACACCTTC,CASSPGTGNANYGYTF
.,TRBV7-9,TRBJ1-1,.,TGTGCCAGCAGGTACGAGTACACTGAAGCTTTCTTT,CASRYEYTEAFF
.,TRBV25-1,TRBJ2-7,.,TGTGCCAGCAGTCTAACAGGATCCTACGAGCAGTACTTC,CASSLTGSYEQYF
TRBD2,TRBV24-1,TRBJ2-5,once,TGTGCCACCAGTGATGGGGCTAGCGGGGGCCCGGGGGAGACCCAGTACTTC,CATSDGASGGPGETQYF
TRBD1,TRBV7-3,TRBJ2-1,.,TGTGCCAGCAGCCGGGACAGCGACAATGAGCAGTTCTTC,CASSRDSDNEQFF
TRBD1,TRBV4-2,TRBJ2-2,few,TGTGCCAGCAGCCATACTTCAGGGGGTACAACCGGGGAGCTGTTTTTT,CASSHTSGGTTGELFF
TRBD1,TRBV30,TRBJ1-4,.,TGTGCCTGGAGTGTACGGGACAGAGGAGGTGAAAAACTGTTTTTT,CAWSVRDRGGEKLFF
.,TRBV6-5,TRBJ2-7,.,TGTGCCAGCAGTCAGCCTAGGGGCGTTACCTACGAGCAGTACTTC,CASSQPRGVTYEQYF
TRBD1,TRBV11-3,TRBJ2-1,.,TGTGCCAGCAGCCCCGGGACAGGGTTAAATGAGCAGTTCTTC,CASSPGTGLNEQFF
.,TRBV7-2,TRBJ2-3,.,TGTGCCAGCAGCCGCGTGGTTATTGTCGATACGCAGTATTTT,CASSRVVIVDTQYF
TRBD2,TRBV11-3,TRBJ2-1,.,TGTGCCAGCAGCTTAGGACTAGCGGGGTACAATGAGCAGTTCTTC,CASSLGLAGYNEQFF